This T cell receptor (beta chain) was sequenced for a study of control samples from healthy donors and cancer patients. Sequenced by immunoSEQ multiplex PCR; TCRdb stores in-frame clones only, minus some. The sample carries 98,000 or so clones, 82% recorded once. This clone was picked up a small number of times. Germline values: CDR1 SGHRS, CDR2 YFSETQ. Trimming took 4 bases from V and 7 from J; bases not matched to a gene: 18. CDR3 size: 17 residues. Sequencing was performed on blood. V usage is TRBV5-1 and J usage is TRBJ2-7; 9 positions agree with TRBD1. This sequence was found in a man aged 18 to 29 in good health. CDR3 bases: TGCGCCAGCAGCAGAAGACCCTCGGGACAGGGTACGGGGGAGCAGTACTTC. Encoded protein: CASSRRPSGQGTGEQYF.